This T cell receptor beta chain was profiled in a study of T-cell memory formation after mild COVID-19. The wider study: The TCR clusters were mostly specific to one donor. Findings and limits, study-wide: The finding that pre-infection memory included some responding clones suggested that cross-reactive memory joined. Contracting CD4+ clones sat mainly in CM and EM; CD8+ in EMRA.

Of note for this clonotype: The antigen is not known.

cDNA libraries for TCR alpha and TCR beta, carrying sample barcodes and UMIs, came from 5'RACE with constant-segment primers. Each CDR3 protein is one row after TCRdb ran MiXCR on the 5' RACE reads. The repertoire holds some 600,000 distinct CDR3 sequences, with 17% as singletons. The CDR3 loop spans 15 amino acids. J was trimmed by 6 bases and V by 0 bases; bases with no gene match: 5. Germline-derived CDR1 and CDR2 are SGHAT and FQNNGV. This clonotype originated in an adult woman who had mild COVID-19 (a few samples of this study predate the infection). Cell type and time point are not known. The material sequenced was PBMCs or a T cell subset sorted from them (not recorded which). The chain couples TRBV11-2 to TRBJ2-1; 7 positions match TRBD2. DNA for the CDR3: TGTGCCAGCAGCTTAGAGGCGGGAGTTGGCAATGAGCAGTTCTTC. Translated, it gives CASSLEAGVGNEQFF.